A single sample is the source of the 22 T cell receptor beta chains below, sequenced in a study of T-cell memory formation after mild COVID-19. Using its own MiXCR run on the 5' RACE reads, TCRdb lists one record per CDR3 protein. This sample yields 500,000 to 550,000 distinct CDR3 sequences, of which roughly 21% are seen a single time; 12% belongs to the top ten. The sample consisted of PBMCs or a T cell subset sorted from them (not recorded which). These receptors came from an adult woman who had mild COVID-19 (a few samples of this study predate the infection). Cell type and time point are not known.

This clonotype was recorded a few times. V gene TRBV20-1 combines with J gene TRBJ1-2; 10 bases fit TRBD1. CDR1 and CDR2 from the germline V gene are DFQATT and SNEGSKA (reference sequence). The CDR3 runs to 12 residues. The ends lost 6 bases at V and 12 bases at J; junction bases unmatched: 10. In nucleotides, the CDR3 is TGCAGTGCCCACGGGACAGGGGCGATTCACACCTTC. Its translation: CSAHGTGAIHTF.

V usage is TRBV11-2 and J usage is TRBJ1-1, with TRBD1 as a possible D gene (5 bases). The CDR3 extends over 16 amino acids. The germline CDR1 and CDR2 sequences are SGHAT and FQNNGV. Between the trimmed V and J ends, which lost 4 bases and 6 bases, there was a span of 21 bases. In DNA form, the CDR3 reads TGTGCCAGCAGCTCCTATAGTACCCAGGGACGGGCTGAAGCTTTCTTT. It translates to CASSSYSTQGRAEAFF. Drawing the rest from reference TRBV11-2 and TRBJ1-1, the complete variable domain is EAGVAQSPRYKIIEKRQSVAFWCNPISGHATLYWYQQILGQGPKLLIQFQNNGVVDDSQLPKDRFSAERLKGVDSTLKIQPAKLEDSAVYLCASSSYSTQGRAEAFFGQGTRLTVV.

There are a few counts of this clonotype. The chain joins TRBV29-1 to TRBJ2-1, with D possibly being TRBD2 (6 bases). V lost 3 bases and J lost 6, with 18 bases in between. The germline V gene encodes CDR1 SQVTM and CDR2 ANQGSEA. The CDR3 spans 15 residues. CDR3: CSVDGVWGEVNEQFF. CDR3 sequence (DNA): TGCAGCGTTGACGGAGTTTGGGGGGAGGTCAATGAGCAGTTCTTC.

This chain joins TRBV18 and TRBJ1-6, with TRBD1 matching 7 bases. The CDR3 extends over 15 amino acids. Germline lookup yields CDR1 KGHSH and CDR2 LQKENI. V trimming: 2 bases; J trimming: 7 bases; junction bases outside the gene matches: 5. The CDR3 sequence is CASSPSDRSNSPLHF. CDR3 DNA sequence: TGTGCCAGCTCACCATCGGACAGGTCAAATTCACCCCTCCACTTT.

This CDR3 reads CASSYYGFDQPQHF. The CDR3 region has the DNA TGTGCCAGCAGTTACTATGGTTTTGATCAGCCCCAGCATTTT. This chain uses TRBV6-2 or TRBV6-3 with TRBJ1-5; D is unresolved. The CDR3 length is 14 residues. Germline CDR1 MNHEY, CDR2 SVGEGT. Trimming cost V 1 base and J 5 bases, with 9 bases left between them.

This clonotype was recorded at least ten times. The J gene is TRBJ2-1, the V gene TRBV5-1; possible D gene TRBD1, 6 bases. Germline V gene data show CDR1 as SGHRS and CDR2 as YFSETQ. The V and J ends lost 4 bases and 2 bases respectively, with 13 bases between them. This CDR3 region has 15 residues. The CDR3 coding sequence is TGCGCCAGCAGCCGCGCCGGACAGCCCTACAATGAGCAGTTCTTC. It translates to CASSRAGQPYNEQFF.

CDR3 coding DNA: TGTGCCAGCAGCCAAGGTGCGGGGGCAGCGGACACCTTC. Its translation: CASSQGAGAADTF. The chain combines TRBV3-1 with TRBJ1-2; possibly TRBD1 for D (6 bases). Germline V gives CDR1 LGHDT, CDR2 YNNKEL (reference sequence). Trimming left V 1 base short and J 12 bases short, with 15 bases between. This CDR3 has 13 residues.

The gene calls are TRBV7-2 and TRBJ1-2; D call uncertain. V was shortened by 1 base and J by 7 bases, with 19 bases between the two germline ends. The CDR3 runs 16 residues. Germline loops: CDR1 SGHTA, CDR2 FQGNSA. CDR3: CASSLGPRVGVAGYTF. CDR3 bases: TGTGCCAGCAGCTTAGGGCCTCGGGTCGGAGTTGCTGGCTACACCTTC.

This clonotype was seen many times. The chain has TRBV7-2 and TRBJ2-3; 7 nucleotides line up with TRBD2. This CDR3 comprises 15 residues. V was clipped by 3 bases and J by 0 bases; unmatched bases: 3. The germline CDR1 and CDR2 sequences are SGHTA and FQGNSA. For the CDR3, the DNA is TGTGCCAGCAGCTTGGGAGGGATTAGCACAGATACGCAGTATTTT. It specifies CASSLGGISTDTQYF.

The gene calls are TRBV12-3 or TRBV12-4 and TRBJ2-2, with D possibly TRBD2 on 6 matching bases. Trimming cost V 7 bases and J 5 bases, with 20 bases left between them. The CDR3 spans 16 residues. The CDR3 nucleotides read TGTGCCAGCACCCTAAATCAGTTTCGGGAGACCGGGGAGCTGTTTTTT. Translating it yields CASTLNQFRETGELFF.

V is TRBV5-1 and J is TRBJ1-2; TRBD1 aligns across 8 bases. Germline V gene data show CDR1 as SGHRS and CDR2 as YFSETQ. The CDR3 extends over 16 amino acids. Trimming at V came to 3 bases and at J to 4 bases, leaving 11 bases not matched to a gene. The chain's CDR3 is CASSSDHSGQVYGYTF. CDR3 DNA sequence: TGCGCCAGCAGCTCAGACCACTCGGGACAGGTCTATGGCTACACCTTC.

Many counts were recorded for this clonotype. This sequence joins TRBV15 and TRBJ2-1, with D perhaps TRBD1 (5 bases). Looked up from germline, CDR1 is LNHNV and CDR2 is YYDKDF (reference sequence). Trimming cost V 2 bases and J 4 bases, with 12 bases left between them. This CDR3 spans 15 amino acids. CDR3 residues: CATSRQGLWYNEQFF. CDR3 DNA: TGTGCCACCAGCAGACAGGGCCTGTGGTACAATGAGCAGTTCTTC.

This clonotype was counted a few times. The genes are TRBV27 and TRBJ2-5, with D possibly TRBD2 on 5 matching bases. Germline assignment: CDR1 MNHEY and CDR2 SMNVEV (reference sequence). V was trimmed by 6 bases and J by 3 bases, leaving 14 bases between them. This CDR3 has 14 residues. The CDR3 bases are TGTGCCAGCAGCTCTAGCCCCGTAAAAGAGACCCAGTACTTC. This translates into CASSSSPVKETQYF.

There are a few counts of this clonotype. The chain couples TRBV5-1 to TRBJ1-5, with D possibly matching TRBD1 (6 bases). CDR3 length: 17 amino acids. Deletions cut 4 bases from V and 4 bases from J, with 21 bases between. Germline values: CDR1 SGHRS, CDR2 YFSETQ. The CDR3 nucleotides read TGCGCCAGCAGCCCAGCCCCCCTACAGGGTCCTAATCAGCCCCAGCATTTT. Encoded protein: CASSPAPLQGPNQPQHF. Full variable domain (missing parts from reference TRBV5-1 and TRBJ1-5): KAGVTQTPRYLIKTRGQQVTLSCSPISGHRSVSWYQQTPGQGLQFLFEYFSETQRNKGNFPGRFSGRQFSNSRSEMNVSTLELGDSALYLCASSPAPLQGPNQPQHFGDGTRLSIL.

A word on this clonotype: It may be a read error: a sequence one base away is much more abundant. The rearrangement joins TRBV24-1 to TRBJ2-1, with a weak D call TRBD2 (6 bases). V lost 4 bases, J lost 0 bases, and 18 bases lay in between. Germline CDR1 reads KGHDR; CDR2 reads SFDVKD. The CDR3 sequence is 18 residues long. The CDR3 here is CATSDHGGGKSSYNEQFF. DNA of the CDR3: TGTGCCACCAGTGACCACGGGGGTGGGAAGAGCTCCTACAATGAGCAGTTCTTC.

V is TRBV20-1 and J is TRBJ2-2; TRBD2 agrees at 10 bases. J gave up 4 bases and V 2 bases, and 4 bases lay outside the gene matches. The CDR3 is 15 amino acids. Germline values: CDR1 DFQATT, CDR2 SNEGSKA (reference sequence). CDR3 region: CSARSSGSGTGELFF. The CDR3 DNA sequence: TGCAGTGCTAGATCTAGCGGGAGTGGCACCGGGGAGCTGTTTTTT.

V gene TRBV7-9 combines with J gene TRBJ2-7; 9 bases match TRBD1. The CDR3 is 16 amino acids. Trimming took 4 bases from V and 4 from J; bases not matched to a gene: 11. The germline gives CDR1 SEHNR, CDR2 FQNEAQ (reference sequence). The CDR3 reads CASSSLLGTGLYEQYF. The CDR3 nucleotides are TGTGCCAGCAGCTCCCTGTTGGGGACAGGGCTGTACGAGCAGTACTTC.

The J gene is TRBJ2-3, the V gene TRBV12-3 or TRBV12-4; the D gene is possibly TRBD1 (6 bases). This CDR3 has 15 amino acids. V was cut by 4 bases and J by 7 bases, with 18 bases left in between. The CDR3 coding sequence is TGTGCCAGCAGTTCCTGGGACCCCAGGGGAAATACGCAGTATTTT. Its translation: CASSSWDPRGNTQYF.

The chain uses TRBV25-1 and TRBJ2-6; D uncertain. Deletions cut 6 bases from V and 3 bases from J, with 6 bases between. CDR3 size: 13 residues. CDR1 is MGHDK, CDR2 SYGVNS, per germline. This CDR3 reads CASSISGANVLTF. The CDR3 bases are TGTGCCAGCAGCATCAGTGGGGCCAACGTCCTGACTTTC.

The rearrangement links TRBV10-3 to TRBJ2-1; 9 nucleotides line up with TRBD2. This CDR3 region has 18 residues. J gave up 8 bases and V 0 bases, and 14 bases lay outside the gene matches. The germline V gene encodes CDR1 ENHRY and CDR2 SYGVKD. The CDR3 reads CAISESQLAGGPLDEQFF. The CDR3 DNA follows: TGTGCCATCAGTGAGTCACAGTTGGCGGGAGGGCCGCTCGATGAGCAGTTCTTC.

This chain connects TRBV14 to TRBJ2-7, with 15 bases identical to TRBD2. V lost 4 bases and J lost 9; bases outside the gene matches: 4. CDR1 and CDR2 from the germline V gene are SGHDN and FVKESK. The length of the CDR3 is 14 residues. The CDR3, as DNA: TGTGCCAGCAGCCGGACTAGCGGGAGGGCCGGGCAGTACTTC. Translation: CASSRTSGRAGQYF.

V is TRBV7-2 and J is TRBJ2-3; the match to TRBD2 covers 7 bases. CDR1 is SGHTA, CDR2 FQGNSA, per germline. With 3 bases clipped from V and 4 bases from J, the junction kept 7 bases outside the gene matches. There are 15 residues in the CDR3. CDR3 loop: CASSFLRLASDTQYF. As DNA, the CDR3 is TGTGCCAGCAGCTTTCTGCGACTAGCATCAGATACGCAGTATTTT.